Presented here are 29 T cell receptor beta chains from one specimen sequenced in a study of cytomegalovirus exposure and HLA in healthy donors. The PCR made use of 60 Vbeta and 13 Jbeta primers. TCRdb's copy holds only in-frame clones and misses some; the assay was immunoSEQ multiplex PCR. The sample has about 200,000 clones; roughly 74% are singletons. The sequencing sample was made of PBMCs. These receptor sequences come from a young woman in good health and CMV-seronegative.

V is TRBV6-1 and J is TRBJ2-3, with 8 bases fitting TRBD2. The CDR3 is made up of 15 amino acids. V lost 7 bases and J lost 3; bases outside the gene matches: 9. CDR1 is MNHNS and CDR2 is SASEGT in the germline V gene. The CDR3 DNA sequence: TGTGCCAGCAATTTACGGACTAGCAGTACAGATACGCAGTATTTT. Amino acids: CASNLRTSSTDTQYF.

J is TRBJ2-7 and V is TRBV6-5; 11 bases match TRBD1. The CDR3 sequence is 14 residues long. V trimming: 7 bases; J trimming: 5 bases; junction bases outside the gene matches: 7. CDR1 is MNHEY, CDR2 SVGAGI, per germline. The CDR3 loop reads CASTKGTGGNEQYF. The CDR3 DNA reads TGTGCCAGCACCAAAGGGACAGGGGGAAACGAGCAGTACTTC.

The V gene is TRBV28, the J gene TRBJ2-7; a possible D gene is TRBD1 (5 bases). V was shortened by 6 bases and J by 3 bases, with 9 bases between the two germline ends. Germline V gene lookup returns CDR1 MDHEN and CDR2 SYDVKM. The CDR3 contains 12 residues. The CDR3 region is CASRYQGYEQYF. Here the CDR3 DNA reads TGTGCCAGCAGGTATCAGGGCTACGAGCAGTACTTC. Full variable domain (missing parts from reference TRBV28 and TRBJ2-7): DVKVTQSSRYLVKRTGEKVFLECVQDMDHENMFWYRQDPGLGLRLIYFSYDVKMKEKGDIPEGYSVSREKKERFSLILESASTNQTSMYLCASRYQGYEQYFGPGTRLTVT.

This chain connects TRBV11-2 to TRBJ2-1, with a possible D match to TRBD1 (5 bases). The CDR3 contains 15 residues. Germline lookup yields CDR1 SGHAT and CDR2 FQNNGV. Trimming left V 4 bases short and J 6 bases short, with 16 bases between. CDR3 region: CASSSGWGEGNEQFF. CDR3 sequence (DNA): TGTGCCAGCAGCTCAGGGTGGGGTGAAGGCAATGAGCAGTTCTTC.

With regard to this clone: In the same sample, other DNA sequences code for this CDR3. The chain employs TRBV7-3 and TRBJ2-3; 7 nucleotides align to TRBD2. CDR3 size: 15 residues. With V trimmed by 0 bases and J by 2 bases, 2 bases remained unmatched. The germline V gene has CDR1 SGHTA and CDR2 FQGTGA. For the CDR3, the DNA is TGTGCCAGCAGCTTAACGGGAGGGAACACAGATACGCAGTATTTT. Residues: CASSLTGGNTDTQYF.

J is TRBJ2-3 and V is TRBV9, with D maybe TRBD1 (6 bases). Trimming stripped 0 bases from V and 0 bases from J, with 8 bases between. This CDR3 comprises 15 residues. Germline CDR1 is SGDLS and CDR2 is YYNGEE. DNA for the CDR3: TGTGCCAGCAGCGTAGGGACAGCCAGCACAGATACGCAGTATTTT. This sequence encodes CASSVGTASTDTQYF.

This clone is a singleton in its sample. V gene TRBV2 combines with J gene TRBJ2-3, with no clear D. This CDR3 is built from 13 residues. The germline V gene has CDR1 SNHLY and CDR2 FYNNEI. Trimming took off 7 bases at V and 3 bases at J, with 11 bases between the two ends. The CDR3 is CASNYLRTDTQYF. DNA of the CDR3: TGTGCCAGCAACTACCTACGGACAGATACGCAGTATTTT.

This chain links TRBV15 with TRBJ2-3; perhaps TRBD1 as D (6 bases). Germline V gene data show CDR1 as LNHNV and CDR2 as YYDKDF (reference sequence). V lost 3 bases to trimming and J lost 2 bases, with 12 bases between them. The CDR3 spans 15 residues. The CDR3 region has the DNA TGTGCCACCAGCAGCACAGGGAAAAACACAGATACGCAGTATTTT. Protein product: CATSSTGKNTDTQYF. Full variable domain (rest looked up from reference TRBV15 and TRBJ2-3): DAMVIQNPRYQVTQFGKPVTLSCSQTLNHNVMYWYQQKSSQAPKLLFHYYDKDFNNEADTPDNFQSRRPNTSFCFLDIRSPGLGDTAMYLCATSSTGKNTDTQYFGPGTRLTVL.

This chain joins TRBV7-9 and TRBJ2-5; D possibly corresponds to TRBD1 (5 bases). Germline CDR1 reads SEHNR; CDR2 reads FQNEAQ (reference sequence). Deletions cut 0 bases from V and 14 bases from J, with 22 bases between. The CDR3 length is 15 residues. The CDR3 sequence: CASSLAGRGPTVGYF. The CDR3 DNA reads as TGTGCCAGCAGCTTAGCTGGAAGGGGTCCGACAGTCGGATACTTC.

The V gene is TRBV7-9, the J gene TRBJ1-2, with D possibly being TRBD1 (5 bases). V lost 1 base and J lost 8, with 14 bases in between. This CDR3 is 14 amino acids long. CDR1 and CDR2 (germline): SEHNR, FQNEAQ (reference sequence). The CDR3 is CASSLVQGTGGYTF. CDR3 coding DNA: TGTGCCAGCAGCTTAGTTCAGGGAACAGGCGGCTACACCTTC.

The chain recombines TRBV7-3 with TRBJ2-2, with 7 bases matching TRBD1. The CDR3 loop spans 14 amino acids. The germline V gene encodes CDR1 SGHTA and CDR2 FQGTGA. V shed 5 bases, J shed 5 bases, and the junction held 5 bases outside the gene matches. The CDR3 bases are TGTGCCAGCAGCCCGGGACAGTCGACCGGGGAGCTGTTTTTT. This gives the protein CASSPGQSTGELFF.

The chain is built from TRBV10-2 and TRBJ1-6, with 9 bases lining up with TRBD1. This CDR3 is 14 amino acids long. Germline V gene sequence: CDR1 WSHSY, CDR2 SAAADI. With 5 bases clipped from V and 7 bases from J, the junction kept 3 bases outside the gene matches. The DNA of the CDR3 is TGCGCCAGCAGTATTGGACAGGGGAATTCACCCCTCCACTTT. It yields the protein CASSIGQGNSPLHF.

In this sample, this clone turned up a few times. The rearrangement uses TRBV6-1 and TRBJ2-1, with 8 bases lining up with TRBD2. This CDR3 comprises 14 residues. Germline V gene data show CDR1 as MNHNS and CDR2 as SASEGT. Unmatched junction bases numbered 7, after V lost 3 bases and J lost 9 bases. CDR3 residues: CASSDGRGVGEQFF. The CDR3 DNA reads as TGTGCCAGCAGTGACGGGAGGGGTGTGGGTGAGCAGTTCTTC.

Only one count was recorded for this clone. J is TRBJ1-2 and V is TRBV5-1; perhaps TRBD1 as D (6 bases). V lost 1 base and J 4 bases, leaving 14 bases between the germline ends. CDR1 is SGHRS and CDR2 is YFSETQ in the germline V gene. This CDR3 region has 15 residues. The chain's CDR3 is CASSLFGGGGYGYTF. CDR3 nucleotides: TGCGCCAGCAGCTTGTTTGGAGGGGGGGGCTATGGCTACACCTTC.

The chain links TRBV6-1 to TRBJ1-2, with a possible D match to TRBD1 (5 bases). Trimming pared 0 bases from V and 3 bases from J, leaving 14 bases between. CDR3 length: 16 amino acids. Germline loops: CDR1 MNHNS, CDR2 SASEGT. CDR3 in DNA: TGTGCCAGCAGTGAAGCGCTTCAAGGGGCCCACTATGGCTACACCTTC. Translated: CASSEALQGAHYGYTF.

DNA for the CDR3: TGTGCCAGCCGGATCGGGACAGGGATGAACACTGAAGCTTTCTTT. Translated: CASRIGTGMNTEAFF. The genes are TRBV27 and TRBJ1-1; 9 bases map to TRBD1. V trimming: 8 bases; J trimming: 0 bases; junction bases outside the gene matches: 7. Germline CDR1 reads MNHEY; CDR2 reads SMNVEV (reference sequence). There are 15 residues in the CDR3.

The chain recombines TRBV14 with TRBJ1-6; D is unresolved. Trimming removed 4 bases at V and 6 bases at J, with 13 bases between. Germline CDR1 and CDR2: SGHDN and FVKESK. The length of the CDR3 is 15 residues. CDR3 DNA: TGTGCCAGCAGCCCCTTTGAGGGATTTAATTCACCCCTCCACTTT. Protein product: CASSPFEGFNSPLHF.

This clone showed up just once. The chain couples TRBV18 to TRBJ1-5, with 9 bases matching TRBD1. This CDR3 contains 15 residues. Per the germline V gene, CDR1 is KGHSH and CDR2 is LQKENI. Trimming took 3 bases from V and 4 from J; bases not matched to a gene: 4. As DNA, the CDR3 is TGTGCCAGCTCACCGGACAGGGGACCTAATCAGCCCCAGCATTTT. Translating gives CASSPDRGPNQPQHF.

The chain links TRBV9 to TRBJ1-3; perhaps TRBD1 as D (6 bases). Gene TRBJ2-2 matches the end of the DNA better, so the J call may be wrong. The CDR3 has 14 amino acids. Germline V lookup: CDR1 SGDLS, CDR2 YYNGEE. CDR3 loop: CASTTGHFTGELFF. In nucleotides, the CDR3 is TGTGCCAGCACGACGGGACATTTCACCGGGGAGCTGTTTTTT.

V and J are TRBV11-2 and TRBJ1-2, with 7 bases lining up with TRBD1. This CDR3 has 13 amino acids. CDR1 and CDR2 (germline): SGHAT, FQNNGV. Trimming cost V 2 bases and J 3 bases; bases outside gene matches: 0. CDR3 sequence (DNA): TGTGCCAGCAGCTTAACAGGGGACTATGGCTACACCTTC. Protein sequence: CASSLTGDYGYTF.

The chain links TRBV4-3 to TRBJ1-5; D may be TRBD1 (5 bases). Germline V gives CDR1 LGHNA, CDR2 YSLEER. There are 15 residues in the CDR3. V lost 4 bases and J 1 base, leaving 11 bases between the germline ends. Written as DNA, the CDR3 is TGCGCCAGCAGCCCAGGGATGGGGAGCAATCAGCCCCAGCATTTT. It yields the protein CASSPGMGSNQPQHF.

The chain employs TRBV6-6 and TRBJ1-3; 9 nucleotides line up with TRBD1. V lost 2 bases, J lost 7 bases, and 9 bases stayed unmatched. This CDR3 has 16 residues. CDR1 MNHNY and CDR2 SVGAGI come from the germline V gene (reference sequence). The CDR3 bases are TGTGCCAGCAGTTACAGCCCGACAGGGGGAAGGAACACCATATATTTT. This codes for CASSYSPTGGRNTIYF.

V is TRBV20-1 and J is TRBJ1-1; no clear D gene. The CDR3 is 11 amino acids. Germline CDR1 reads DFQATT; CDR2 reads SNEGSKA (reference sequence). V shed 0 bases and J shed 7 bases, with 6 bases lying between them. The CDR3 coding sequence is TGCAGTGCTAGAGACCCTCGTGAAGCTTTCTTT. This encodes CSARDPREAFF.

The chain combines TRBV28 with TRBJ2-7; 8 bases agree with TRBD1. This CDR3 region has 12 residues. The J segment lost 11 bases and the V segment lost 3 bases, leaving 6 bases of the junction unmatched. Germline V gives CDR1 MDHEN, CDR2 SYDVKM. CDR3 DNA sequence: TGTGCCAGCAGTTTCTGGACAGGGCATGAGTACTTC. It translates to CASSFWTGHEYF.

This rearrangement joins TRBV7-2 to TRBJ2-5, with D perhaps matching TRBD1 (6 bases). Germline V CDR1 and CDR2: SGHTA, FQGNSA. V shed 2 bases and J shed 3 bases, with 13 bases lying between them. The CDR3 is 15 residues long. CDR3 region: CASSLMTGWEETQYF. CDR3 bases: TGTGCCAGCAGCTTAATGACAGGTTGGGAAGAGACCCAGTACTTC.

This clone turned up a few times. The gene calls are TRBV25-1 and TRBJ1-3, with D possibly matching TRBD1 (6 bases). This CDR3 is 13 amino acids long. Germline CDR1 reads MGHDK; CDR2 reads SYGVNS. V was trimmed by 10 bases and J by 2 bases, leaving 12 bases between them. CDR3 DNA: TGTGCCAAAGGCGAGGGGGCTGGAAACACCATATATTTT. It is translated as CAKGEGAGNTIYF.

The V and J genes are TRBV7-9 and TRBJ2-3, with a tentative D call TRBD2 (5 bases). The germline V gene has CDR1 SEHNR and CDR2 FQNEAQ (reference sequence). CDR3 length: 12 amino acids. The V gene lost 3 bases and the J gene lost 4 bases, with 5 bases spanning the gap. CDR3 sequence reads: CASSLGADTQYF. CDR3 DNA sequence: TGTGCCAGCAGCTTGGGAGCAGATACGCAGTATTTT.

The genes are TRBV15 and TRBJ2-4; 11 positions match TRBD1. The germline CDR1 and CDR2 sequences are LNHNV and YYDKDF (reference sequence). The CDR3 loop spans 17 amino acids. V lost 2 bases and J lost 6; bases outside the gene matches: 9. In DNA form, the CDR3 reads TGTGCCACCAGCAGAATTAGGCGGGGACAGGGGGTAAACATTCAGTACTTC. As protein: CATSRIRRGQGVNIQYF. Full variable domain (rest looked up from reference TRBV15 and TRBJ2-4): DAMVIQNPRYQVTQFGKPVTLSCSQTLNHNVMYWYQQKSSQAPKLLFHYYDKDFNNEADTPDNFQSRRPNTSFCFLDIRSPGLGDTAMYLCATSRIRRGQGVNIQYFGAGTRLSVL.

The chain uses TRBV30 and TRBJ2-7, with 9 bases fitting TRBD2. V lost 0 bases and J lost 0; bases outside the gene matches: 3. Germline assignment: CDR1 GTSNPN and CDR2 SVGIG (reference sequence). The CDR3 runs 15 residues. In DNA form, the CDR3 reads TGTGCCTGGAGTGTAACTAGCGGGTTCTCCTACGAGCAGTACTTC. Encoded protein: CAWSVTSGFSYEQYF. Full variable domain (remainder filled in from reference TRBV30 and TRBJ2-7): SQTIHQWPATLVQPVGSPLSLECTVEGTSNPNLYWYRQAAGRGLQLLFYSVGIGQISSEVPQNLSASRPQDRQFILSSKKLLLSDSGFYLCAWSVTSGFSYEQYFGPGTRLTVT.